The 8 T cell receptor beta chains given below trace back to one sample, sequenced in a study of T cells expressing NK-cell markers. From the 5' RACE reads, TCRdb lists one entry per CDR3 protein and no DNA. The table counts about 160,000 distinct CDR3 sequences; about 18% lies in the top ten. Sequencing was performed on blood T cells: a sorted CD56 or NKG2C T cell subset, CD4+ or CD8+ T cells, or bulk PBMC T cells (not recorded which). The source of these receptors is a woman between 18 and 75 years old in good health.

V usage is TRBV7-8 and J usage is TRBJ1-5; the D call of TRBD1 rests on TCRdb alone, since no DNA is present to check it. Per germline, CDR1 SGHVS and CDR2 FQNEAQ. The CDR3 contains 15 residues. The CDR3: CASSLGAHGGQPQHF.

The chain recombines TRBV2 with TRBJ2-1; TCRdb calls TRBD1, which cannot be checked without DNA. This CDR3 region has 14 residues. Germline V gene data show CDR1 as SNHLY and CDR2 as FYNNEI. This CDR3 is CASSAGTGNNEQFF.

CDR3 region: CASRGEGDQPQHF. V gene TRBV5-1 combines with J gene TRBJ1-5; TCRdb calls TRBD1, which cannot be checked without DNA. The CDR3 is 13 residues long. Germline V lookup: CDR1 SGHRS, CDR2 YFSETQ.

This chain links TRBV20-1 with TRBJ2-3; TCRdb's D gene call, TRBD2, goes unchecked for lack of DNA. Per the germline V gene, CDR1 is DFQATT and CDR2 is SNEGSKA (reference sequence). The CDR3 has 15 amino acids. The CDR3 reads CSAAQGGRSTDTQYF.

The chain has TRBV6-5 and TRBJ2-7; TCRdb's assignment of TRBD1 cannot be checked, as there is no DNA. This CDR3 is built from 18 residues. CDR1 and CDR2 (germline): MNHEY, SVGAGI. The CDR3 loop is CASSIRDRGYTGPYEQYF.

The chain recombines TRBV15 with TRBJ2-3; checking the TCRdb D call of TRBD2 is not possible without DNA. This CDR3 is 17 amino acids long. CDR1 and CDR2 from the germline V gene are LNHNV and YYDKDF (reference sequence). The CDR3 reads CATSRDWSSGRTDTQYF.

The CDR3: CASSLSDRTLYEQYF. The chain recombines TRBV11-1 with TRBJ2-7; lacking DNA, the TRBD1 call made by TCRdb goes unchecked. This CDR3 is 15 amino acids long. The germline CDR1 and CDR2 sequences are SGHAT and FQDESV (reference sequence).

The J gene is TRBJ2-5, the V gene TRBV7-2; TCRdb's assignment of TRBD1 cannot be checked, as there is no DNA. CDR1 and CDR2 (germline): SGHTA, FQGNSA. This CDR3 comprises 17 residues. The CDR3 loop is CASSSGQGIWYQETQYF.